The TCR beta chain under discussion was sequenced for a study of cytomegalovirus exposure and HLA in healthy donors. Study-wide findings and caveats: A missense DCLRE1C variant was associated with V- and J-gene trimming of TCR beta chains in a later analysis, and an independent cohort replicated the association.

In regard to this clone: Its antigen remains unidentified.

The germline gives CDR1 LNHDA, CDR2 SQIVND (reference sequence). The CDR3 is made up of 13 amino acids. V gave up 8 bases and J gave up 2 bases, with 13 bases separating them. The PCR had 60 Vbeta and 13 Jbeta primers. Sequencing was performed with immunoSEQ multiplex PCR; in TCRdb, only in-frame clones are kept and a portion is missing. The table shows some 250,000 clones, with 82% occurring only once. This receptor was obtained from a woman between 40 and 50 years old in good health and CMV-seropositive. Sequencing was carried out using PBMCs. The chain combines TRBV19 with TRBJ2-7, with D perhaps TRBD2 (5 bases). CDR3 nucleotide sequence: TGTGCCAGTGAAGGCGGGTCTCCCTACGAGCAGTACTTC. Amino acid sequence: CASEGGSPYEQYF.